This note documents a single TCR beta chain sequence. TCRdb's table, derived via immunoSEQ multiplex PCR, lists solely in-frame clones and lacks some. The repertoire consists of tens of thousands of clones, with more than 80% occurring once and the leading ten covering 4% to 5.5%. The data originate from a study of blood T cell repertoires in COVID-19. Study-level information: Acute-phase and convalescent COVID-19 samples originated in the United States, Italy and Spain. T cells, B-cell-depleted T cells, or PBMCs provided the cDNA or gDNA that served as material.

Germline V lookup: CDR1 ENHRY, CDR2 SYGVKD. V lost 7 bases to trimming and J lost 2 bases, with 18 bases between them. There are 15 residues in the CDR3. The gene calls are TRBV10-3 and TRBJ2-7, with D possibly matching TRBD2 (7 bases). The origin of this receptor is an elderly man with COVID-19, enrolled during active disease. The sequenced material came from peripheral blood. The CDR3 DNA is TGTGCCATCAATAATGGGGGGGGGCATCCCTACGAGCAGTACTTC. Translation: CAINNGGGHPYEQYF.